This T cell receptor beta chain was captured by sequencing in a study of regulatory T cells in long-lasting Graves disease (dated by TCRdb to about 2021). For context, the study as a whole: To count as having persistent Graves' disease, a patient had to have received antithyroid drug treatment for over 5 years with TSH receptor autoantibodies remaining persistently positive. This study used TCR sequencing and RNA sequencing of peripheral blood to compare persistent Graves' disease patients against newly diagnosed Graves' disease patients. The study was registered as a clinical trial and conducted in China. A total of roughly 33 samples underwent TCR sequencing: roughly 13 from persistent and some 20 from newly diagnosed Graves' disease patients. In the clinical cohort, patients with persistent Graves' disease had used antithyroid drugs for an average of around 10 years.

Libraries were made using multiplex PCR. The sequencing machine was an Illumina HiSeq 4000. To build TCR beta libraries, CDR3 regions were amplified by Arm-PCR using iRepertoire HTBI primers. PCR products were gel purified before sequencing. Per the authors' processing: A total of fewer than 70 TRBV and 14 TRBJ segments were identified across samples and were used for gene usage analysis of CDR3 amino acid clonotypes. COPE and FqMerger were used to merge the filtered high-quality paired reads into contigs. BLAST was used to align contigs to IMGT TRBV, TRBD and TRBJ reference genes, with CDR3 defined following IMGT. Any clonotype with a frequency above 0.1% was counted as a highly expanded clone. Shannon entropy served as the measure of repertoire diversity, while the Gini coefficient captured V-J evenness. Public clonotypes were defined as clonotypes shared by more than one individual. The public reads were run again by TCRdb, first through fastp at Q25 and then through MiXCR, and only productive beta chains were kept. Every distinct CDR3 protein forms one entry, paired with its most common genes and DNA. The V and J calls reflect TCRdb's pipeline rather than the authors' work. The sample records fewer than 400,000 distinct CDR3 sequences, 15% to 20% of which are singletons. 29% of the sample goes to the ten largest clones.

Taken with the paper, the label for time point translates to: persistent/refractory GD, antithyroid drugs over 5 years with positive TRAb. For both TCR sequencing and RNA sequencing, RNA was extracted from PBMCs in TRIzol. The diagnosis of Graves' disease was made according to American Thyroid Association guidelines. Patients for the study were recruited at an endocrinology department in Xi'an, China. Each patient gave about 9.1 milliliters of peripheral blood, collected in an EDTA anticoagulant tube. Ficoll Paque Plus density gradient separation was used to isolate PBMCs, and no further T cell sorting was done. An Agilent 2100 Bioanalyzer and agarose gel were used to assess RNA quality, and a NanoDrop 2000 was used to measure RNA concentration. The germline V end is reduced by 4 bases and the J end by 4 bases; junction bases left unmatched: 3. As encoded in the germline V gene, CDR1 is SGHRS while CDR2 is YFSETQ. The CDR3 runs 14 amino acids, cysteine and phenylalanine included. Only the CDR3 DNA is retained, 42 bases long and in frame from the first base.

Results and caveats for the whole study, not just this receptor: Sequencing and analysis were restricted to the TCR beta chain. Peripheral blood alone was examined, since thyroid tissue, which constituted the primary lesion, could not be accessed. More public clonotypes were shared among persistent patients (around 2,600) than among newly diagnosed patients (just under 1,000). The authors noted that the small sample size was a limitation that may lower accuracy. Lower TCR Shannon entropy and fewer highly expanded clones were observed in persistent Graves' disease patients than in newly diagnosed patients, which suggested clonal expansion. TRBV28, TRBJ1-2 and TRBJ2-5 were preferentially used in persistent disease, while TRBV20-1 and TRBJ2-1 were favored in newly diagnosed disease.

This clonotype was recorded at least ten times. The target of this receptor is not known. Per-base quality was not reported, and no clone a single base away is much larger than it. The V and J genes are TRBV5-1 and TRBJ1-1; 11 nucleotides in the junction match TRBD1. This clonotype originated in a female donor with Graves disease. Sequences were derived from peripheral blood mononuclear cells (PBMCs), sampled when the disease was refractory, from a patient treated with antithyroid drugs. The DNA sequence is TGCGCCAGCAGCGGCGGGACAGGGGGCACTGAAGCTTTCTTT. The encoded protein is CASSGGTGGTEAFF.